The clone carrying this T cell receptor beta chain has more than one count but fewer than ten. The CDR3 covers 11 residues. Germline CDR1 and CDR2: GTSNPN and SVGIG (reference sequence). The junction had 4 bases not matched to a gene; V was cut back by 6 bases and J by 7 bases. This sample stems from a study of blood T cells in healthy people across ages. The use of a sample-barcoded 5' primer and a J-beta primer mix characterized a second PCR of about 7 to 12 cycles. Using its own MiXCR run on the 5' RACE reads, TCRdb lists one record per CDR3 protein. This table has fewer than 800,000 distinct CDR3 sequences, roughly 50% appearing once.

The TCR comes from a woman aged 55-75 years in good health. Sequenced sample: blood. V and J are TRBV30 and TRBJ2-7; 9 nucleotides match TRBD1. CDR3 in amino acids: CACGQGREQYF. The CDR3 coding sequence is TGTGCCTGCGGACAGGGGCGGGAGCAGTACTTC.